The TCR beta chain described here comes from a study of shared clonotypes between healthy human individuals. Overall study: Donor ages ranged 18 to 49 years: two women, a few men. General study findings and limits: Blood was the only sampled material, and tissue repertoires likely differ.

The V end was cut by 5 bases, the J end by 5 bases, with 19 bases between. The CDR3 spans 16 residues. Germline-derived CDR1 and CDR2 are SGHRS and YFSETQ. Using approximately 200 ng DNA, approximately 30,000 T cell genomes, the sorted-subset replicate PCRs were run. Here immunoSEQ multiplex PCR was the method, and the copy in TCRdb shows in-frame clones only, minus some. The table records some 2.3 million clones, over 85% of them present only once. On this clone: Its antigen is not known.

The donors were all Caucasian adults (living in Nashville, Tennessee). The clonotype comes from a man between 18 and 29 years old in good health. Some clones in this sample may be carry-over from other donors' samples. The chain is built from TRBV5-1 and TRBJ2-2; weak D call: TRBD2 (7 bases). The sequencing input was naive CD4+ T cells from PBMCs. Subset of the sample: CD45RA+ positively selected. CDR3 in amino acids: CASRSGTRVTTGELFF. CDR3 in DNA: TGCGCCAGCAGAAGCGGGACACGGGTTACGACCGGGGAGCTGTTTTTT.